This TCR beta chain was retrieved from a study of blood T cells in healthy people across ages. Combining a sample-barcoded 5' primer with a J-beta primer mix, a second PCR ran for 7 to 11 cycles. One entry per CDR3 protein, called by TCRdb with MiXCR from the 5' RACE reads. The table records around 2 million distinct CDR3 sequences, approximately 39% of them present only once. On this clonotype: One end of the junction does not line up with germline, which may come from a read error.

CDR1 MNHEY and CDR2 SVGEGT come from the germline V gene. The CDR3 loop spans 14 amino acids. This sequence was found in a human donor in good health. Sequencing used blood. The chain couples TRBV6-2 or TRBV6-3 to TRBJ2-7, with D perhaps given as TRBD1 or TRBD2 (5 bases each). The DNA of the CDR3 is TGTACCAGCAGTTACTCGGGGCTCTCCTACGAGCAGTACTTC. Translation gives CTSSYSGLSYEQYF.